One T cell receptor (beta chain) is described in this entry. Its antigen is unidentified. This CDR3 is 15 amino acids long. V lost 4 bases and J lost 1, with 14 bases in between. The germline V gene has CDR1 SGHRS and CDR2 YFSETQ. This sample was taken from a study of T cell responses to AZD1222 COVID-19 vaccine. Study-wide results and caveats: White British ancestry dominated among donors, who included more females, and clonal diversity was possibly underestimated. Spike regions recognized by vaccine-associated CD4 TCRs spanned the protein, led by 160-218 and 743-854. Increases in Spike-specific TCR breadth and depth were seen after two AZD1222 doses.

Sequenced by immunoSEQ multiplex PCR; TCRdb stores in-frame clones only, minus some. The sample shows about 150,000 clones, 90% to 95% of them seen only once. This clonotype originated in an adult in good health. Sequenced material: peripheral blood, taken on day 0 of AZD1222 vaccination. The chain is built from TRBV5-1 and TRBJ1-1, with D perhaps TRBD1 (5 bases). The CDR3 here is CASSRAAGTNTEAFF. The CDR3 DNA sequence: TGCGCCAGCAGCCGGGCTGCAGGGACGAACACTGAAGCTTTCTTT.